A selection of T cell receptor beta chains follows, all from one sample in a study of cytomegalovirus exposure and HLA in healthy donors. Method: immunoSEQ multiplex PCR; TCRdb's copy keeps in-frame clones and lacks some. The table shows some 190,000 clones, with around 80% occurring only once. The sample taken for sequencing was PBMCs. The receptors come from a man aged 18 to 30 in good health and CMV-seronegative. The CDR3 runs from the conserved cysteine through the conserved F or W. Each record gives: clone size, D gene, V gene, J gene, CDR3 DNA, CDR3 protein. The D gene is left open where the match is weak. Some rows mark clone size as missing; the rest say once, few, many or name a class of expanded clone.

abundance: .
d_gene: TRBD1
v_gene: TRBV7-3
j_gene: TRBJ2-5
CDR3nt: TGTGCCAGCAGCTTAGGGACAGGGCTGGAGCAGTACTTC
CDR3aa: CASSLGTGLEQYF

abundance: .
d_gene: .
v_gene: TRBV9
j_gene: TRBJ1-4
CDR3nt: TGTGCCAGCAGCGTAGATGGGAGGGTTTGGTGTGAAAAACTGTTTTTT
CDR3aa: CASSVDGRVWCEKLFF

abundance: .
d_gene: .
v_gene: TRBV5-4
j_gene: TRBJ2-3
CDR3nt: TGTGCCAGCAGCCGGGGGACGGACACAGATACGCAGTATTTT
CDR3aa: CASSRGTDTDTQYF

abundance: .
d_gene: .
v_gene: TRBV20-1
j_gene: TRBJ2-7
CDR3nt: TGCAGTGCTAGCCTCGGGGAGCAGTACTTC
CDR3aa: CSASLGEQYF

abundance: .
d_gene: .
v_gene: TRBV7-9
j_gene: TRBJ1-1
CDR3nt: TGTGCCAGCAGCTTAACGGGGAACACTGAAGCTTTCTTT
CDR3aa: CASSLTGNTEAFF

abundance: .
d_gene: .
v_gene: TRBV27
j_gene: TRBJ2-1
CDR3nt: TGTGCCAGCAGTTTATTAAGCGCCTACAATGAGCAGTTCTTC
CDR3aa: CASSLLSAYNEQFF

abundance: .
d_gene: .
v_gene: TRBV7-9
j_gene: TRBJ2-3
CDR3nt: TGTGCCAGCAACACCCCGGGGGAGGCGGGGAGTACAGATACGCAGTATTTT
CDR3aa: CASNTPGEAGSTDTQYF

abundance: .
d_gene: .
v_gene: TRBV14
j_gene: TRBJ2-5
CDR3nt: TGTGCCAGCAGCCAAAAAGCCCGAGGAGTAGAGACCCAGTACTTC
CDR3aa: CASSQKARGVETQYF

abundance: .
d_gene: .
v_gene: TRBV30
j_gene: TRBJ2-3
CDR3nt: TGTGCCTGGACCGAAACAGGGATACCCACAGATACGCAGTATTTT
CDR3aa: CAWTETGIPTDTQYF

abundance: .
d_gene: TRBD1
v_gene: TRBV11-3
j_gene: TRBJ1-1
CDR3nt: TGTGCCAGCAGCTTGACAGGGCCGAACACTGAAGCTTTCTTT
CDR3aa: CASSLTGPNTEAFF

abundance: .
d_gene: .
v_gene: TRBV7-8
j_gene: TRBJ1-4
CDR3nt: TGTGCCAGCAGCTTGAGGTTACCTAATGAAAAACTGTTTTTT
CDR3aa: CASSLRLPNEKLFF

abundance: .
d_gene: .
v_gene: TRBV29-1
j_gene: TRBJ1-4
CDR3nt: TGCAGCGTTGGGTTCCGAGGAGAAAAACTGTTTTTT
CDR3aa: CSVGFRGEKLFF

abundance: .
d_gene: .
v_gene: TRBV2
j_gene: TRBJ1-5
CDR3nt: TGTGCCAGCAGTTTAGAACTAGAGGGCCAGCCCCAGCATTTT
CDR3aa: CASSLELEGQPQHF

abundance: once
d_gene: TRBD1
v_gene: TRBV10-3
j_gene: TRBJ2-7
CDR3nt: TGTGCCATCAGTGAAGGACAGGGCTCCTACGAGCAGTACTTC
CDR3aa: CAISEGQGSYEQYF

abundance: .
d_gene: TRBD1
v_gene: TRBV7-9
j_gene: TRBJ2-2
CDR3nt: TGTTCCACTATTAGGACAGGGAAAGTAGCCGGGGAGCTGTTTTTT
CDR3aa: CSTIRTGKVAGELFF

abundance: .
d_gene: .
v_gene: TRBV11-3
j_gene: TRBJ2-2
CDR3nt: TGTGCCAGCACTCCCAATGGGGGCGGTAACACCGGGGAGCTGTTTTTT
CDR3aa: CASTPNGGGNTGELFF

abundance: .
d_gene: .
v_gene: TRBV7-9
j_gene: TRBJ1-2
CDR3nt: TGTGCCAGCAGCACGACCGGGACAAGCTATGGCTACACCTTC
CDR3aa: CASSTTGTSYGYTF

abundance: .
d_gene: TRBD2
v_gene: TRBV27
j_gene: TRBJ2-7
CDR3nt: TGTGCCAGCAGAAAGAAGCGGGATTCCGGTGGGGTTACCGACTACGAGCAGTACTTC
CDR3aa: CASRKKRDSGGVTDYEQYF

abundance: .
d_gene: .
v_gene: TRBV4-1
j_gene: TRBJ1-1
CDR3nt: TGCGCCAGCAGCCAAGATCGGCCAGTGAATCGGGGTTGGCGAGCTTTCTTT
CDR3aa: CASSQDRPVNRGWRAFF

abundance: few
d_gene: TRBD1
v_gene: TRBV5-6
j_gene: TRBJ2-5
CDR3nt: TGTGCCAGCAGCTTCTTTCCCGGGACAGGGGGCCCTCAAGAGACCCAGTACTTC
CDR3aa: CASSFFPGTGGPQETQYF

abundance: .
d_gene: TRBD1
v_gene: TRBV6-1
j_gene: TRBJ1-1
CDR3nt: TGTGCCAGCAGTTGGGACAGGGCTGAAGCTTTCTTT
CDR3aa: CASSWDRAEAFF

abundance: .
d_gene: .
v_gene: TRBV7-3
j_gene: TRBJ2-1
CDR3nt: TGTGCCAGCAGCTCTCGGACTGGAAACAATGAGCAGTTCTTC
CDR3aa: CASSSRTGNNEQFF

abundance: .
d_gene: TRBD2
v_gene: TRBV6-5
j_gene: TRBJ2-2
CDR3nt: TGTGCCAGCAGTCCCCGGGGGGATACCGGGGAGCTGTTTTTT
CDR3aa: CASSPRGDTGELFF

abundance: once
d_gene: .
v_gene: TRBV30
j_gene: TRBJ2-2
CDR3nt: TGTGCCTGGAGCACTCAGGGGAGGGCCGGGGAGCTGTTTTTT
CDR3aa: CAWSTQGRAGELFF

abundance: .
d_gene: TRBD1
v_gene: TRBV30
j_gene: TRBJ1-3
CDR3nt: TGTGCCTGGAATCCCAGGGGGCTTTATGGAAACACCATATATTTT
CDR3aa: CAWNPRGLYGNTIYF

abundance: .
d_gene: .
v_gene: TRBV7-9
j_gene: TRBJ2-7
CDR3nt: TGTGCCAGCAGCCAAGAAATCCCAGGAAAATACGAGCAGTACTTC
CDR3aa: CASSQEIPGKYEQYF

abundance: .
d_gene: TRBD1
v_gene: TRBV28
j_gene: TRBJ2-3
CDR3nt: TGTGCCAGCAGTTTCCCGACCGGGACAGGGGCCTCCCTAAGCACAGATACGCAGTATTTT
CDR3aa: CASSFPTGTGASLSTDTQYF

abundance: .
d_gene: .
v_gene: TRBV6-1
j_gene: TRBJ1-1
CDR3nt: TGTGCCAGCAGCATCACAAAGAACACTGAAGCTTTCTTT
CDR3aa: CASSITKNTEAFF

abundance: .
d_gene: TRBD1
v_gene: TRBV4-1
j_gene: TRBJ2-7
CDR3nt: TGCGCCAGCAGCCAAGATACAGGGGGATTCTCCTACGAGCAGTACTTC
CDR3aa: CASSQDTGGFSYEQYF

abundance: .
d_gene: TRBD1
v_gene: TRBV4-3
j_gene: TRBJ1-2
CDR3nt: TGCGCCAGCAGCCAGGGACAGGGGAGAGGCTATGGCTACACCTTC
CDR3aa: CASSQGQGRGYGYTF

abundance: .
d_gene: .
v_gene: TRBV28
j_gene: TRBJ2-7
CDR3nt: TGTGCCAGCAGGACGACTAACGAGCAGTACTTC
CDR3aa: CASRTTNEQYF

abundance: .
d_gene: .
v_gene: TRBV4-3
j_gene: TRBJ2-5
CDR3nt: TGCGCCAGCAGCCCCGCTCGTGCCCACGCGGCCCAGTACTTC
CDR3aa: CASSPARAHAAQYF

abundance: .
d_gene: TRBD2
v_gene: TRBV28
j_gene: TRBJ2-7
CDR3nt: TGTGCCAGCAGCCCGGGACTACTTTACGAGCAGTACTTC
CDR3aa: CASSPGLLYEQYF

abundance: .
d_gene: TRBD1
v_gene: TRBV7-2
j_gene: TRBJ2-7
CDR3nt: TGTGCCAGCAGCTCCTGGACAGGGGTGCCTTACGAGCAGTACTTC
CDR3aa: CASSSWTGVPYEQYF

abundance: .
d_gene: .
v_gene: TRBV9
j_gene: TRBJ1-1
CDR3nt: TGTGCCAGCAGCGTTGGGGGCTCCACTGAAGCTTTCTTT
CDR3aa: CASSVGGSTEAFF